These 14 T cell receptor beta chains were all obtained from the same sample, sequenced in a study of OX40 agonist ivuxolimab in advanced cancers. Data came from immunoSEQ multiplex PCR; TCRdb stores just in-frame clones and leaves some out. The sample shows tens of thousands of clones, more than 70% of them seen only once. The sequenced sample was CD4+ or CD8+ T cells sorted from blood, obtained in a trial of the OX40 agonist ivuxolimab. The receptors derive from an adult with an advanced solid tumor such as melanoma, head and neck, liver or kidney cancer.

The rearrangement joins TRBV28 to TRBJ2-1; D tentatively fits TRBD1 or TRBD2 (5 bases each). The CDR3 runs 11 residues. V was trimmed by 6 bases and J by 15 bases, leaving 15 bases between them. Germline V gene data show CDR1 as MDHEN and CDR2 as SYDVKM. CDR3 nucleotide sequence: TGTGCCAGCAGAGACCCGAGTGGGACGTTCTTC. Amino acids: CASRDPSGTFF.

The genes are TRBV5-1 and TRBJ2-3, with D possibly matching TRBD1 (5 bases). V was clipped by 5 bases and J by 0 bases, with 13 bases between them. This CDR3 contains 15 residues. Looked up from germline, CDR1 is SGHRS and CDR2 is YFSETQ. The DNA for the CDR3 is TGCGCCAGCAGTCAGGGAACTACTAGCACAGATACGCAGTATTTT. This codes for CASSQGTTSTDTQYF.

The J gene is TRBJ2-3, the V gene TRBV29-1; D possibly corresponds to TRBD1 (5 bases). Trimming removed 5 bases from V and 2 bases from J, with 11 bases in between. Germline lookup yields CDR1 SQVTM and CDR2 ANQGSEA. The CDR3 is 13 residues long. The CDR3 reads CSVSGRTTDTQYF. Written as DNA, the CDR3 is TGCAGCGTTTCAGGGCGTACCACAGATACGCAGTATTTT.

The rearrangement links TRBV18 to TRBJ1-2; D is undetermined. Trimming removed 2 bases at V and 2 bases at J, with 12 bases between. Germline values: CDR1 KGHSH, CDR2 LQKENI. This CDR3 has 15 amino acids. The CDR3 here is CASSPSRAANYGYTF. CDR3 nucleotides: TGTGCCAGCTCACCAAGTAGGGCGGCAAACTATGGCTACACCTTC.

This clone has only one observation. The V call is TRBV19, the J call TRBJ2-5; possibly TRBD1 for D (7 bases). Germline loops: CDR1 LNHDA, CDR2 SQIVND (reference sequence). The CDR3 sequence is 14 residues long. With 1 base removed from V and 5 bases from J, the gap between germline ends came to 11 bases. CDR3 DNA sequence: TGTGCCAGTAGTATAGGGACAGGAGGGGAGACCCAGTACTTC. Its protein product is CASSIGTGGETQYF.

The chain links TRBV4-2 to TRBJ1-2; no clear D gene. The germline V and J ends were trimmed by 1 base and 0 bases, with 12 bases remaining between them. Germline CDR1 is LGHNA and CDR2 is YNFKEQ. This CDR3 is built from 16 residues. In DNA form, the CDR3 reads TGTGCCAGCAGCCAAGTTAATGTGGTAACTAACTATGGCTACACCTTC. This sequence encodes CASSQVNVVTNYGYTF.

A single count supports this clone. The chain uses TRBV5-1 and TRBJ1-2; D is undetermined. The germline V gene has CDR1 SGHRS and CDR2 YFSETQ. CDR3 size: 16 residues. The V gene lost 4 bases and the J gene lost 2 bases, with 18 bases spanning the gap. The CDR3 DNA reads as TGCGCCAGCAGCCCCGGCTCCCAAAGGAAGAACTATGGCTACACCTTC. Translating gives CASSPGSQRKNYGYTF.

The chain combines TRBV7-3 with TRBJ2-2; 9 bases fit TRBD2. The CDR3 spans 15 residues. Germline CDR1 reads SGHTA; CDR2 reads FQGTGA. After removal of 2 bases from V and 4 bases from J, the junction contained 2 bases not matched to a gene. DNA for the CDR3: TGTGCCAGCAGCTTAGCGGGAGGGAGCACCGGGGAGCTGTTTTTT. As protein: CASSLAGGSTGELFF.

This sequence joins TRBV7-9 and TRBJ1-2; D not certain. This CDR3 comprises 12 residues. CDR1 and CDR2 from the germline V gene are SEHNR and FQNEAQ (reference sequence). Trimming removed 6 bases from V and 3 bases from J, with 8 bases in between. The CDR3: CASSPGDYGYTF. For the CDR3, the DNA is TGTGCCAGCAGTCCCGGGGACTATGGCTACACCTTC.

This chain uses TRBV12-5 with TRBJ1-1; the match to TRBD1 covers 7 bases. CDR1 is LGHNT, CDR2 FRNRAP, per germline. V lost 6 bases and J lost 5; bases outside the gene matches: 6. The CDR3 spans 13 residues. CDR3 sequence: CASGSSGGTEAFF. As DNA, the CDR3 is TGTGCTAGTGGATCGTCAGGGGGGACTGAAGCTTTCTTT.

The chain uses TRBV7-2 and TRBJ2-3; 10 nucleotides match TRBD2. Germline V gene sequence: CDR1 SGHTA, CDR2 FQGNSA. The CDR3 sequence is 17 residues long. V dropped 5 bases and J dropped 6; count of bases not matched to a gene: 14. The CDR3 sequence: CASSPRRSSGGGDTQYF. The CDR3 coding sequence is TGTGCCAGCAGCCCCCGTCGATCTAGCGGGGGTGGCGATACGCAGTATTTT.

This sequence joins TRBV19 and TRBJ2-2; TRBD1 aligns across 7 bases. From germline, CDR1 is LNHDA and CDR2 SQIVND (reference sequence). This CDR3 contains 14 residues. After removal of 3 bases from V and 3 bases from J, the junction contained 1 base not matched to a gene. The CDR3 spells CASSMTGYTGELFF. In DNA form, the CDR3 reads TGTGCCAGTAGTATGACAGGGTACACCGGGGAGCTGTTTTTT. Based on the CDR3 plus reference TRBV19 and TRBJ2-2, the full variable domain is DGGITQSPKYLFRKEGQNVTLSCEQNLNHDAMYWYRQDPGQGLRLIYYSQIVNDFQKGDIAEGYSVSREKKESFPLTVTSAQKNPTAFYLCASSMTGYTGELFFGEGSRLTVL.

In its sample, this clone is medium-sized. This rearrangement joins TRBV27 to TRBJ2-7, with D unclear. The CDR3 spans 17 residues. CDR1 MNHEY and CDR2 SMNVEV come from the germline V gene (reference sequence). Between the trimmed V and J ends, which lost 0 bases and 6 bases, there was a span of 21 bases. This chain's CDR3 is CASSLSFLPQSGREQYF. CDR3 in DNA: TGTGCCAGCAGTTTATCCTTTCTGCCCCAGTCGGGTCGCGAGCAGTACTTC.

This chain uses TRBV2 with TRBJ1-3; 8 bases agree with TRBD1. Germline V gives CDR1 SNHLY, CDR2 FYNNEI. Trimming at V came to 7 bases and at J to 4 bases, leaving 3 bases not matched to a gene. This CDR3 contains 13 residues. The CDR3 DNA follows: TGTGCCAGCAATTGGGACAGGGGAAACACCATATATTTT. Protein: CASNWDRGNTIYF.